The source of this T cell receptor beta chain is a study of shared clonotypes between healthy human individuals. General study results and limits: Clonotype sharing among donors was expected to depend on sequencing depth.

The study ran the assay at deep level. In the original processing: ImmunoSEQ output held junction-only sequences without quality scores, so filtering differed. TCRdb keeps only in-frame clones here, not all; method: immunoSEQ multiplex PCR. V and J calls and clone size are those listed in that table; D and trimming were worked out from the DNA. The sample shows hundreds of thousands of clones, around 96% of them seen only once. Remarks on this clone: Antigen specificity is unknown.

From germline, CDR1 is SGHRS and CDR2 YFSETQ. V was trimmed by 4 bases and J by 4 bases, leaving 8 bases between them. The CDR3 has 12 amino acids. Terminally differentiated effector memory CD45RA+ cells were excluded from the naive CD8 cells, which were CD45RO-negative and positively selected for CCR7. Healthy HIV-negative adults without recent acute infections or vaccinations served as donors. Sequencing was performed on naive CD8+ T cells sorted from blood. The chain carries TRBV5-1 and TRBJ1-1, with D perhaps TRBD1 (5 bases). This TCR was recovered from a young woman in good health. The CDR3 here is CASSQDSTEAFF. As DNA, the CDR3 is TGCGCCAGCAGCCAAGACAGCACTGAAGCTTTCTTT.